The clone carrying this TCR beta chain was recorded once. Antigen: not known. The CDR3 contains 19 residues. The record originates from a study of cytomegalovirus exposure and HLA in healthy donors. Study-wide findings and caveats: CMV serostatus was the sole immune exposure information available. Later work associated 17,000 or so TCR beta sequences with HLA alleles at 0.05 false discovery rate. A later analysis reportedly found that, within productive TCRs, an Asian-associated ancestry cluster had fewer N-insertions than the mean observed across the roughly 700 donors.

The PCR employed 60 Vbeta primers together with 13 Jbeta primers. The method was immunoSEQ multiplex PCR; TCRdb's version includes in-frame clones alone and lacks a portion of them. This repertoire shows 100,000 to 150,000 clones, just over 75% found once; its top ten account for roughly 1.9%. The chain combines TRBV21-1 with TRBJ1-1; the table names TRBD1, a call not compared with the DNA. TRBV21-1 represents a pseudogene. The sample comprised PBMCs. This clonotype originated in a woman aged 45-59 years in good health and CMV-seronegative. CDR3 DNA sequence: TGTGCCAGCAGCAAAGGGCTTACCGGGACAGGAAGCATGAACACTGAAGCTTTCTTT. It encodes CASSKGLTGTGSMNTEAFF.